This TCR beta chain comes out of a study of blood T cell repertoires in COVID-19. Trimming pared 3 bases from V and 2 bases from J, leaving 11 bases between. The CDR3 consists of 14 residues. Germline lookup yields CDR1 SEHNR and CDR2 FQNEAQ (reference sequence). TCRdb's table, derived via immunoSEQ multiplex PCR, lists solely in-frame clones and lacks some. The sample records more than 200,000 clones, approximately 90% being singletons. Cohort 3 donors counted as recovered after two negative PCRs, clearance, or resolved symptoms. The sample comprised PBMCs or T cells enriched from blood (not recorded which). The rearrangement links TRBV7-9 to TRBJ2-7, with unresolved D. The sequence was collected from a man aged 35 to 55 who had recovered from COVID-19. CDR3 DNA: TGTGCCAGCAGCTTGCTATCAGGAACCTACGAGCAGTACTTC. The encoded protein is CASSLLSGTYEQYF.